What follows are 26 T cell receptor beta chains derived from one specimen sequenced in a study of blood T cell repertoires in COVID-19. The assay was immunoSEQ multiplex PCR, and TCRdb's table has in-frame clones only and misses some. The data hold some 150,000 clones, with about 80% observed a single time. The sequenced sample was peripheral blood. Source of these receptors: a human donor with acute or convalescent COVID-19. The donor label of this sample is uncertain.

The V gene is TRBV5-1, the J gene TRBJ2-7, with D maybe TRBD2 (6 bases). V shed 0 bases and J shed 0 bases, with 10 bases lying between them. Germline values: CDR1 SGHRS, CDR2 YFSETQ. The length of the CDR3 is 15 residues. The CDR3 is CASSLGLDSSYEQYF. CDR3 bases: TGCGCCAGCAGCTTGGGACTAGACAGCTCCTACGAGCAGTACTTC.

V usage is TRBV7-8 and J usage is TRBJ2-7; TRBD1 matches at 7 bases. CDR3 size: 15 residues. Germline CDR1 SGHVS, CDR2 FQNEAQ. The J segment lost 4 bases and the V segment lost 5 bases, leaving 11 bases of the junction unmatched. CDR3 nucleotides: TGTGCCAGCAGCAGACCATCGCCGGGACAGTACGAGCAGTACTTC. Translation gives CASSRPSPGQYEQYF.

The chain links TRBV30 to TRBJ1-3; D is perhaps TRBD1 (5 bases). Germline CDR1 reads GTSNPN; CDR2 reads SVGIG (reference sequence). This CDR3 spans 11 amino acids. The V gene lost 2 bases and the J gene lost 10 bases, with 9 bases spanning the gap. This CDR3 reads CAWSPGGTIYF. CDR3 DNA sequence: TGTGCCTGGAGTCCCGGGGGAACCATATATTTT.

This chain connects TRBV5-1 to TRBJ1-2; D is unresolved. Trimming shortened V by 4 bases and J by 6 bases, and 19 bases separated the two germline ends. Germline V CDR1 and CDR2: SGHRS, YFSETQ. The CDR3 is 15 residues long. The CDR3 loop is CASSPLGDMGDGYTF. Written as DNA, the CDR3 is TGCGCCAGCAGCCCCCTCGGGGATATGGGTGATGGCTACACCTTC.

The rearrangement links TRBV19 to TRBJ1-6; possibly TRBD1 for D (5 bases). Germline lookup yields CDR1 LNHDA and CDR2 SQIVND (reference sequence). The CDR3 has 16 amino acids. V was trimmed by 5 bases and J by 4 bases, leaving 15 bases between them. CDR3 DNA: TGTGCCAGTAGTCCGGGAGCGGGGGGGTATAATTCACCCCTCCACTTT. It translates to CASSPGAGGYNSPLHF.

This sequence joins TRBV19 and TRBJ2-2, with a possible D match to TRBD1 (6 bases). The CDR3 has 15 amino acids. The V end was cut by 2 bases, the J end by 5 bases, with 12 bases between. CDR1 is LNHDA and CDR2 is SQIVND in the germline V gene (reference sequence). This CDR3 is CASSIYGQLTGELFF. The CDR3 region has the DNA TGTGCCAGTAGTATATACGGACAGCTGACCGGGGAGCTGTTTTTT.

The DNA of the CDR3 is TGTGCCAGCACCCCGGGACACCCCAAAAACATTCAGTACTTC. Amino acids: CASTPGHPKNIQYF. This chain uses TRBV25-1 with TRBJ2-4, with D possibly matching TRBD1 (6 bases). The ends were cut back, 7 bases at V and 2 bases at J, with 12 bases in the middle. Germline CDR1 and CDR2: MGHDK and SYGVNS. The CDR3 sequence is 14 residues long.

The sample holds one count of this clone. The chain links TRBV29-1 to TRBJ2-1; 12 nucleotides match TRBD2. Losses at the gene ends were 7 bases for V and 9 bases for J; bases not matched to a gene: 7. This CDR3 contains 13 residues. Germline assignment: CDR1 SQVTM and CDR2 ANQGSEA. The CDR3: CSASTSGSGEQFF. CDR3 coding DNA: TGCAGCGCCTCGACTAGCGGGAGCGGTGAGCAGTTCTTC.

This rearrangement joins TRBV7-9 to TRBJ2-7, with D possibly being TRBD2 (7 bases). Trimming removed 1 base at V and 2 bases at J, with 15 bases between. Germline CDR1 and CDR2: SEHNR and FQNEAQ (reference sequence). This CDR3 is built from 16 residues. CDR3 in amino acids: CASSLGGGARAYEQYF. CDR3 sequence (DNA): TGTGCCAGCAGCTTAGGAGGGGGGGCCCGTGCCTACGAGCAGTACTTC.

The rearrangement links TRBV19 to TRBJ2-2, with no clear D. This CDR3 comprises 13 residues. The germline gives CDR1 LNHDA, CDR2 SQIVND (reference sequence). V gave up 5 bases and J gave up 3 bases, with 7 bases separating them. The CDR3 bases are TGTGCCAGTAGTCCAGTGGACACCGGGGAGCTGTTTTTT. Amino acid sequence: CASSPVDTGELFF.

The rearrangement uses TRBV12-3 or TRBV12-4 and TRBJ1-6; D is perhaps TRBD1 (6 bases). The ends were cut back, 4 bases at V and 11 bases at J, with 12 bases in the middle. This CDR3 contains 13 residues. This CDR3 reads CASSWGEGAPLHF. DNA of the CDR3: TGTGCCAGCAGTTGGGGGGAGGGGGCACCCCTCCACTTT.

J is TRBJ1-1 and V is TRBV19, with 8 bases lining up with TRBD1. The CDR3 consists of 18 residues. Germline V gene data show CDR1 as LNHDA and CDR2 as SQIVND (reference sequence). V shed 3 bases and J 0 bases; nucleotides not matched to a gene: 12. CDR3 coding DNA: TGTGCCAGTAGTATTAACTCGCGACGACAGGGGATGAACACTGAAGCTTTCTTT. Protein sequence: CASSINSRRQGMNTEAFF.

The chain employs TRBV13 and TRBJ2-7, with 9 positions matching TRBD2. With 3 bases clipped from V and 0 bases from J, the junction kept 6 bases outside the gene matches. This CDR3 comprises 16 residues. Per germline, CDR1 PRHDT and CDR2 FYEKMQ (reference sequence). CDR3 nucleotide sequence: TGTGCCAGCAGCTTCGGGCGGGGGGGATTCTCCTACGAGCAGTACTTC. It codes for CASSFGRGGFSYEQYF.

V and J are TRBV2 and TRBJ2-7, with 7 positions matching TRBD2. The CDR3 is made up of 13 amino acids. Germline CDR1 reads SNHLY; CDR2 reads FYNNEI. Trimming removed 7 bases from V and 5 bases from J; junction bases left unmatched: 8. The CDR3 here is CASNRRGGDEQYF. CDR3 coding DNA: TGTGCCAGCAATCGTCGGGGAGGGGACGAGCAGTACTTC.

This clone was picked up one time. The rearrangement links TRBV5-1 to TRBJ2-4; D remains unclear. Looked up from germline, CDR1 is SGHRS and CDR2 is YFSETQ. The CDR3 is 15 amino acids. V gave up 1 base and J gave up 1 base, with 9 bases separating them. In nucleotides, the CDR3 is TGCGCCAGCAGCTTGCCCAACTTGGCCAAAAACATTCAGTACTTC. This sequence encodes CASSLPNLAKNIQYF.

The chain joins TRBV19 to TRBJ1-5, with 7 nucleotides matching TRBD1. Germline CDR1 and CDR2: LNHDA and SQIVND (reference sequence). The CDR3 contains 15 residues. V was pared by 5 bases and J by 9 bases, with 13 bases of the junction left unmatched. The CDR3 nucleotides read TGTGCCAGTAGTTTAGGTTCAGGGGGAGGATGGCCCCAGCATTTT. As protein: CASSLGSGGGWPQHF.

J is TRBJ1-2 and V is TRBV6-5, with a tentative D call TRBD1 (6 bases). The length of the CDR3 is 12 residues. CDR1 and CDR2 (germline): MNHEY, SVGAGI. Trimming cost V 6 bases and J 6 bases, with 11 bases left between them. The chain's CDR3 is CASSPGQNGYTF. Written as DNA, the CDR3 is TGTGCCAGCAGCCCCGGACAGAATGGCTACACCTTC.

The chain uses TRBV21-1 and TRBJ1-4; TRBD1 was called by the table and not checked on the DNA. TRBV21-1 is a recognized pseudogene. There are 14 residues in the CDR3. This CDR3 reads CASRQGWANEKLFF. The CDR3 nucleotides are TGTGCCAGCCGACAGGGGTGGGCTAATGAAAAACTGTTTTTT.

V is TRBV19 and J is TRBJ2-3; 7 positions agree with TRBD2. The germline V gene encodes CDR1 LNHDA and CDR2 SQIVND (reference sequence). This CDR3 contains 15 residues. The V segment lost 6 bases and the J segment 6 bases; nucleotides outside the gene matches: 12. CDR3 in amino acids: CASRDGAGKKDTQYF. CDR3 DNA: TGTGCCAGTAGGGACGGAGCGGGAAAAAAGGATACGCAGTATTTT.

This chain links TRBV6-5 with TRBJ2-7; 7 bases are shared with TRBD2. This CDR3 comprises 14 residues. Germline V gene lookup returns CDR1 MNHEY and CDR2 SVGAGI. The V gene end was trimmed by 5 bases and the J gene end by 3 bases; junction bases not matched to a gene: 7. In DNA form, the CDR3 reads TGTGCCAGCAGTCGCCCGGGACTAAGCTACGAGCAGTACTTC. Its protein product is CASSRPGLSYEQYF.

J is TRBJ1-2 and V is TRBV2; D gene uncertain. This CDR3 comprises 13 residues. Trimming removed 6 bases at V and 4 bases at J, with 12 bases between. Germline CDR1 and CDR2: SNHLY and FYNNEI. In DNA, the CDR3 is TGTGCCAGCAGCCCGCAGGATCCCTATGGCTACACCTTC. Encoded protein: CASSPQDPYGYTF.

V usage is TRBV5-4 and J usage is TRBJ1-2, with D possibly being TRBD1 (5 bases). The CDR3 is made up of 13 amino acids. Germline V gene sequence: CDR1 SGHNT, CDR2 YYREEE (reference sequence). V was trimmed by 3 bases and J by 6 bases, leaving 12 bases between them. Here the CDR3 reads CASSSQGKDGYTF. The CDR3 bases are TGTGCCAGCAGCTCGCAGGGTAAGGATGGCTACACCTTC.

This chain joins TRBV29-1 and TRBJ2-2, with 7 bases fitting TRBD1. The CDR3 runs 14 residues. Germline CDR1 is SQVTM and CDR2 is ANQGSEA. V shed 3 bases and J 6 bases; nucleotides not matched to a gene: 7. The CDR3 loop reads CSVEGQGVPGELFF. Written as DNA, the CDR3 is TGCAGCGTTGAGGGGCAGGGGGTCCCCGGGGAGCTGTTTTTT.

This chain uses TRBV7-2 with TRBJ1-2; weak D call: TRBD1 (5 bases). The germline CDR1 and CDR2 sequences are SGHTA and FQGNSA. The CDR3 has 15 amino acids. V was trimmed by 1 base and J by 2 bases, leaving 11 bases between them. The DNA of the CDR3 is TGTGCCAGCAGCTTAGTAACTCAGGGCAACTATGGCTACACCTTC. This encodes CASSLVTQGNYGYTF.

The genes are TRBV5-6 and TRBJ2-7; D ambiguous. The CDR3 spans 11 residues. V was cut by 5 bases and J by 5 bases, with 8 bases left in between. The germline V gene has CDR1 SGHDT and CDR2 YYEEEE. In DNA, the CDR3 is TGTGCCAGCAGTCTTCTCGACGAGCAGTACTTC. This sequence encodes CASSLLDEQYF.

V usage is TRBV11-2 and J usage is TRBJ2-5, with 8 bases identical to TRBD1. The J segment lost 5 bases and the V segment lost 6 bases, leaving 5 bases of the junction unmatched. The germline CDR1 and CDR2 sequences are SGHAT and FQNNGV. The CDR3 runs 13 residues. The CDR3 sequence is CASRRQGLETQYF. The CDR3 coding sequence is TGTGCCAGCAGGAGACAGGGGCTGGAGACCCAGTACTTC. Looking up the rest from reference TRBV11-2 and TRBJ2-5 gives the full variable domain: EAGVAQSPRYKIIEKRQSVAFWCNPISGHATLYWYQQILGQGPKLLIQFQNNGVVDDSQLPKDRFSAERLKGVDSTLKIQPAKLEDSAVYLCASRRQGLETQYFGPGTRLLVL.